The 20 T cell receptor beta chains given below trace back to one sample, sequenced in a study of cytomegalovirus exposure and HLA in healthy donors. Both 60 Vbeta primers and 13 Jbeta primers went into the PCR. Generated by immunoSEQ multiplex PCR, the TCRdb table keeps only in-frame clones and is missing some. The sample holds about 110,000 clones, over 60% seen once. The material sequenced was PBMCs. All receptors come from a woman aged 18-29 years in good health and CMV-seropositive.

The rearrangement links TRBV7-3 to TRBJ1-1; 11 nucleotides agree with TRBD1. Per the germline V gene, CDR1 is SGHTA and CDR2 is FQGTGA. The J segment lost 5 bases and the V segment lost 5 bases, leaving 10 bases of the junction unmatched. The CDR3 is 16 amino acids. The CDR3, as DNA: TGTGCCAGCAGCCCGGGGACAGGGGGATTTGGAACTGAAGCTTTCTTT. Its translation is CASSPGTGGFGTEAFF. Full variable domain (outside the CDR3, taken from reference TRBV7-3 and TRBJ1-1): GAGVSQTPSNKVTEKGKYVELRCDPISGHTALYWYRQSLGQGPEFLIYFQGTGAADDSGLPNDRFFAVRPEGSVSTLKIQRTERGDSAVYLCASSPGTGGFGTEAFFGQGTRLTVV.

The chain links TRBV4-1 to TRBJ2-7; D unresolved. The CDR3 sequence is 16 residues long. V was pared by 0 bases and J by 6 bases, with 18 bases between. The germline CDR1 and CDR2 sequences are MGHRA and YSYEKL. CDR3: CASSQDDRLEVSEQYF. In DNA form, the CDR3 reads TGCGCCAGCAGCCAAGATGATCGGCTAGAGGTGTCCGAGCAGTACTTC.

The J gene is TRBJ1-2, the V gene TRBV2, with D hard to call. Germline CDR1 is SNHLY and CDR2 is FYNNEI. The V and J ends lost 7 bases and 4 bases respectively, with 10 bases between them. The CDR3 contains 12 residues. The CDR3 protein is CASITDTYGYTF. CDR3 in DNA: TGTGCCAGCATCACAGACACCTATGGCTACACCTTC.

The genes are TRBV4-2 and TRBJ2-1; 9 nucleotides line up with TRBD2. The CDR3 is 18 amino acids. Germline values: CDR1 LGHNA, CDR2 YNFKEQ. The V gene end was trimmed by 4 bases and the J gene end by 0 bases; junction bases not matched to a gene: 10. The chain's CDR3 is CASSLGVAGVRSYNEQFF. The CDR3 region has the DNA TGTGCCAGCAGCCTCGGGGTAGCGGGAGTCCGCTCCTACAATGAGCAGTTCTTC.

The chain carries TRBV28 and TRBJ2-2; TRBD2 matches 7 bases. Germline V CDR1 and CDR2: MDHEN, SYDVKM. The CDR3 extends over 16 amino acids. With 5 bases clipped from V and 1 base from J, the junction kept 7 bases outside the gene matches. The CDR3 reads CASSSYPGGNTGELFF. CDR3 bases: TGTGCCAGCAGTAGCTATCCGGGGGGGAACACCGGGGAGCTGTTTTTT.

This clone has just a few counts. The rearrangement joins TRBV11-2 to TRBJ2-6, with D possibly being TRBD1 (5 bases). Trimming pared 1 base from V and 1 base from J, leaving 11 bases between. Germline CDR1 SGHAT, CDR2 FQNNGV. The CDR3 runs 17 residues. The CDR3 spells CASSLGNRISGANVLTF. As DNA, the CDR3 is TGTGCCAGCAGCTTAGGGAACAGGATTTCTGGGGCCAACGTCCTGACTTTC.

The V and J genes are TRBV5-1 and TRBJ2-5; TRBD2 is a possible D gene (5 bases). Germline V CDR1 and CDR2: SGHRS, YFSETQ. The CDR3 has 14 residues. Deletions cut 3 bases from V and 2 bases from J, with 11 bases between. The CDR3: CASSWRTVQETQYF. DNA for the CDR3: TGCGCCAGCAGCTGGAGGACGGTTCAAGAGACCCAGTACTTC.

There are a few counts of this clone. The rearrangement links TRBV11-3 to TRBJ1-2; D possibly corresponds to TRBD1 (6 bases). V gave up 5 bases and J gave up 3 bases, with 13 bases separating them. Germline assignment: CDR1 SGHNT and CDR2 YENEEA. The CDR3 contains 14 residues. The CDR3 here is CASSPRGADYGYTF. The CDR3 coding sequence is TGTGCCAGCAGCCCCAGGGGTGCGGACTATGGCTACACCTTC.

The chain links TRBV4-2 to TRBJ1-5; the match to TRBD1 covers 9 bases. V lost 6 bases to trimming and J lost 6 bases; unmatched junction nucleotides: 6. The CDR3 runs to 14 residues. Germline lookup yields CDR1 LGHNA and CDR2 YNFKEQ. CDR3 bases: TGTGCCAGCAGGGACAGGGGAACTGGTCAGCCCCAGCATTTT. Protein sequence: CASRDRGTGQPQHF.

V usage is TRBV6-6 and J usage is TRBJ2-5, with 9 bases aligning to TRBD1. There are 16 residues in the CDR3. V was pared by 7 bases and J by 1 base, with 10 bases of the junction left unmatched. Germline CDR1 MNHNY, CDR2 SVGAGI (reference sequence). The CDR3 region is CASTFPGQGSQETQYF. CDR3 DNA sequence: TGTGCCAGCACCTTTCCGGGACAGGGAAGCCAAGAGACCCAGTACTTC.

The CDR3, as DNA: TGTGCCAGCAGTGGTACAGGGGTAGGTGGCTACACCTTC. Protein: CASSGTGVGGYTF. This chain joins TRBV6-5 and TRBJ1-2, with TRBD1 matching over 7 bases. The V and J ends lost 5 bases and 7 bases, in that order; junction bases with no gene match: 7. The CDR3 totals 13 residues. From germline, CDR1 is MNHEY and CDR2 SVGAGI.

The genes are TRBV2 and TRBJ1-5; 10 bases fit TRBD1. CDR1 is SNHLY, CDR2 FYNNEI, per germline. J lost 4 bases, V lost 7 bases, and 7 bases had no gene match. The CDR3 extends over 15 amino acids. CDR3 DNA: TGTGCCAGCATCCCGACAGGGGGCGGGAATCAGCCCCAGCATTTT. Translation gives CASIPTGGGNQPQHF.

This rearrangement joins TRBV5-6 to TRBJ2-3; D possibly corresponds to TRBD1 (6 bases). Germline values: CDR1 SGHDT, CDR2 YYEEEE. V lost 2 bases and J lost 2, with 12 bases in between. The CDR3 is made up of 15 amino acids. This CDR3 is CASSFGAGVTDTQYF. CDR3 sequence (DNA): TGTGCCAGCAGCTTCGGGGCAGGGGTCACAGATACGCAGTATTTT.

CDR3 protein: CATSRALPGLAGVAEQFF. The CDR3 DNA reads as TGTGCCACCAGCAGAGCATTACCGGGACTAGCGGGAGTAGCTGAGCAGTTCTTC. This chain connects TRBV15 to TRBJ2-1, with 14 bases identical to TRBD2. This CDR3 contains 18 residues. Trimming cost V 1 base and J 9 bases; bases outside gene matches: 11. Germline loops: CDR1 LNHNV, CDR2 YYDKDF (reference sequence).

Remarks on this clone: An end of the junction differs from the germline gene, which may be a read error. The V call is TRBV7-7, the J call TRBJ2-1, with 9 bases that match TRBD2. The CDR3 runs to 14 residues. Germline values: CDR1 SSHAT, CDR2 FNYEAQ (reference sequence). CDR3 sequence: CASSGSGRGNEQFF. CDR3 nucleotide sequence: TGTGCTAGCAGCGGTAGCGGGAGAGGCAATGAGCAGTTCTTC.

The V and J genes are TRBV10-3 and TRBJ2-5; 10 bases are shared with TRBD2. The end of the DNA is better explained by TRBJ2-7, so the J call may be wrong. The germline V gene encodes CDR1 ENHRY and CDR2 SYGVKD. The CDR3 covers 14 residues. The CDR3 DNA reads TGTGCCATCAGTGCGCAGCGGGAGGGCCCCGAGCAGTACTTC. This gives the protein CAISAQREGPEQYF.

CDR3 region: CASSQGERGYEQYF. CDR3 nucleotide sequence: TGCGCCAGCAGCCAAGGGGAGCGTGGCTACGAGCAGTACTTC. This chain uses TRBV4-1 with TRBJ2-7, with D perhaps TRBD2 (5 bases). In germline, CDR1 is MGHRA, CDR2 YSYEKL. The CDR3 runs to 14 residues. Between the trimmed V and J ends, which lost 1 base and 3 bases, there was a span of 10 bases.

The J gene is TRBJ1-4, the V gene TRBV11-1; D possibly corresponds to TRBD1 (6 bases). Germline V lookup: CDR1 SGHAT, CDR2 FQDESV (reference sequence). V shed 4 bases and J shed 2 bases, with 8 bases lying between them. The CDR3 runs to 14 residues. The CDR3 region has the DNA TGTGCCAGCAGCTGGGGGCCCACTAATGAAAAACTGTTTTTT. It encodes CASSWGPTNEKLFF.

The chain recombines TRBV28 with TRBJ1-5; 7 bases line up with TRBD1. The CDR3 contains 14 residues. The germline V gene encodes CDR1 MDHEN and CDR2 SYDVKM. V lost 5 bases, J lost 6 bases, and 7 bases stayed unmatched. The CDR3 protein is CASSTPGQVQPQHF. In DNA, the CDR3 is TGTGCCAGCAGTACCCCTGGACAGGTTCAGCCCCAGCATTTT.

CDR3 amino acids: CASSFGQGANQPQHF. CDR3 nucleotide sequence: TGTGCCAGCAGCTTCGGACAGGGGGCGAATCAGCCCCAGCATTTT. The chain carries TRBV5-5 and TRBJ1-5, with 11 bases matching TRBD1. The CDR3 is 15 residues long. V lost 2 bases to trimming and J lost 4 bases; unmatched junction nucleotides: 2. Germline V CDR1 and CDR2: SGHKS, YYEKEE (reference sequence).